The following is a TCR beta chain sequence with its context. Its binding antigen is unknown. It has no much larger one-base neighbor in the sample; base qualities were not kept. From its cysteine to its phenylalanine, the CDR3 spans 14 amino acids. The DNA shown is the 42-base CDR3, in frame from base 1. The junction carries 18 bases between V and J, which are trimmed by 10 bases and 2 bases respectively. From the germline V gene, CDR1 is SNHLY and CDR2 is FYNNEI. The method was 5' RACE. TCRdb records Illumina HiSeq 2000 as the sequencer. A universal primer binding site was added through template switching, and the final cDNA carried a unique molecular identifier so that TCR cDNA molecules could be counted accurately. First-strand cDNA for TCR alpha and beta chains was synthesized from specific primers in the conserved constant-segment region. To control for contamination, every cDNA library carried two barcodes: a SMART-Mk sample barcode plus Illumina barcodes. TruSeq adapter sequences, together with Illumina sample barcodes, were added in two successive PCR steps. TCR alpha and beta cDNA libraries were sequenced on the Illumina HiSeq platform with custom primers. The published analysis was carried out like this. MiGEC was used to process raw reads and extract unique molecular identifiers, and MiXCR was used to find CDR3 positions. Recombination models were inferred per individual with the repgenHMM and IGoR tools using an EM algorithm. Shared clonotypes were analyzed with the tcR package in R, and sharing was normalized by the product of cloneset sizes. To study raw recombination free of thymic and clonal selection effects, out-of-frame nonproductive sequences were analyzed. The public reads were reanalyzed by TCRdb: fastp trimming at Q25, MiXCR alignment, in-frame beta chains only. Entries that share a CDR3 protein sequence are merged under the most common genes and DNA. For this entry, the V and J calls and clone size follow TCRdb and not the study's own pipeline. For this sample there are fewer than 500,000 distinct CDR3 sequences; roughly 13% appear just once. The leading ten clones occupy approximately 0.98% of the sample.

The data belong to a study of identical twins listed by TCRdb under 2016. Context from the whole study: To test whether fetal clonotypes persist, the study used deep sequencing on TCR alpha and beta repertoires from monozygotic twins, unrelated adults of various ages, and cord blood. Replicate twin experiments were performed at different times using different library preparation protocols to rule out contamination.

Study-level results and caveats: Excess twin sharing in beta out-of-frame sequences was weaker because fewer shared sequences lowered the signal-to-noise ratio. Out-of-frame TCR alpha sharing in monozygotic twins was systematically underestimated by recombination models, whereas sharing between unrelated individuals was in agreement with the recombination models. Zero-insertion analyses could be partly confounded by invariant T cells such as MAIT and iNKT, although diverse VJ usage argued against such confounding for most clonotypes. Compared with coincidental sharing between unrelated individuals, out-of-frame TCR alpha sequences shared between twins showed an excess of sequences with low generation probability. Abundant cord blood beta clonotypes carried fewer insertions; young adult naive repertoires showed a weaker similar trend, while memory repertoires showed none. Because the same donors could not be followed over many years, the conclusions depended on cross-sectional statistical analysis.

Every donor was a healthy Caucasian. The twin cohort comprised three pairs of female monozygotic twins, all aged roughly 18 to 30 years. Positive isolation kits from Invitrogen were used to isolate the CD4+ and CD8+ T cell populations. These data were also filed under a second study, of yellow fever vaccine responses in identical twins. Reported in the second study: The T cell response to vaccination in identical twins was reported by the authors to appear partly convergent and partly personalized. The study precisely tracked vaccine-responding T cell clones in identical twins.

The TCR comes from a woman under 30 in good health. Sequenced material: CD4+ T cells sorted from blood. The rearranged chain carries TRBV2 and TRBJ2-7, and the D gene may be TRBD1, 6 bases matching. DNA sequence: TGTGCCACACAAGCCCGTCAGGGGCCCTACGAGCAGTACTTC. The translation is CATQARQGPYEQYF. With all but the CDR3 taken from the reference TRBV2 and TRBJ2-7 genes, the full variable domain is: EPEVTQTPSHQVTQMGQEVILRCVPISNHLYFYWYRQILGQKVEFLVSFYNNEISEKSEIFDDQFSVERPDGSNFTLKIRSTKLEDSAMYFCATQARQGPYEQYFGPGTRLTVT.